The rows below give T cell receptor beta chains drawn from one sample of a study of vaccination and CD4 T cells after COVID-19. Each CDR3 protein gets one entry after TCRdb re-called the PCR reads with MiXCR. The sample holds some 16,000 distinct CDR3 sequences, 70% seen once. Their recognized antigens are unknown. Sequencing used CD4+ T cells from blood, cultured in vitro. These receptor sequences come from a human donor who had recovered from COVID-19. Each CDR3 is given without its conserved first and last residue. The D gene is left open where the match is weak.

ASSEGTVYYT TRBJ1-2 TRBV6-1 -
SASHVGGYT TRBJ1-2 TRBV20-1 -
ASSLTGVAYEQY TRBJ2-7 TRBV28 -
ASSQTQVNTEAF TRBJ1-1 TRBV7-9 -
SARDPGGSGSSYEQY TRBJ2-7 TRBV20-1 TRBD2
ATSGTSGSGYEQY TRBJ2-7 TRBV19 TRBD2
SARATGTRHGYT TRBJ1-2 TRBV20-1 -
ASSLVPGTTETQY TRBJ2-5 TRBV7-3 -
ASSLAYRGSSPLH TRBJ1-6 TRBV7-2 TRBD1
ASRALGQITEAF TRBJ1-1 TRBV12-3/TRBV12-4 -
ASSEGSQPQH TRBJ1-5 TRBV10-2 -
ATSPNRQGANQPQH TRBJ1-5 TRBV15 TRBD1
SARAGAGEQF TRBJ2-1 TRBV20-1 TRBD2
ASSLDRNQETQY TRBJ2-5 TRBV7-8 -
ASSYKPQGSTEAF TRBJ1-1 TRBV6-5 -
ASSEAGSRTDTQY TRBJ2-3 TRBV6-1 -
ASTLRGTGLKGGEAF TRBJ1-1 TRBV2 TRBD1
ASSGNRGAYGYT TRBJ1-2 TRBV5-1 TRBD1
ASSKVVTTKQY TRBJ2-7 TRBV21-1 -
SARAASASTDTQY TRBJ2-3 TRBV20-1 -
ASSPNLSGGNEQF TRBJ2-1 TRBV7-2 TRBD1
SASRREGGTLSYNEQF TRBJ2-1 TRBV20-1 TRBD2
ASSYSLDSGYT TRBJ1-2 TRBV6-5 -
ASRTGGRETQY TRBJ2-5 TRBV10-3 TRBD1
ASSLPTGGYNEQF TRBJ2-1 TRBV7-2 -
ASSPIGMNTEAF TRBJ1-1 TRBV28 -
SARARRDNSPLH TRBJ1-6 TRBV20-1 -
ASSLAGTSNQPQH TRBJ1-5 TRBV6-5 -
SARDNRGDGYT TRBJ1-2 TRBV20-1 TRBD1
ASSDQTGGGTEAF TRBJ1-1 TRBV6-1 TRBD1
ASSLGSGVQPQH TRBJ1-5 TRBV12-3/TRBV12-4 -
ASSLVGDTHYEQY TRBJ2-7 TRBV7-9 -
SARAPLATDTQY TRBJ2-3 TRBV20-1 -
ASTQPGQPNT TRBJ1-2 TRBV6-1 TRBD1
ASSPVGQGRRDTEAF TRBJ1-1 TRBV12-3/TRBV12-4 TRBD1
SASPSGSPNNEQF TRBJ2-1 TRBV20-1 TRBD2
ASAPARDYHEQF TRBJ2-1 TRBV2 TRBD2
AISPTGTTHTDTQY TRBJ2-3 TRBV10-3 TRBD2
ASSQSLWGVADTQY TRBJ2-3 TRBV4-1 -
ASSLTGHGYT TRBJ1-2 TRBV27 -
ASSEKGQLNTEAF TRBJ1-1 TRBV4-2 TRBD1